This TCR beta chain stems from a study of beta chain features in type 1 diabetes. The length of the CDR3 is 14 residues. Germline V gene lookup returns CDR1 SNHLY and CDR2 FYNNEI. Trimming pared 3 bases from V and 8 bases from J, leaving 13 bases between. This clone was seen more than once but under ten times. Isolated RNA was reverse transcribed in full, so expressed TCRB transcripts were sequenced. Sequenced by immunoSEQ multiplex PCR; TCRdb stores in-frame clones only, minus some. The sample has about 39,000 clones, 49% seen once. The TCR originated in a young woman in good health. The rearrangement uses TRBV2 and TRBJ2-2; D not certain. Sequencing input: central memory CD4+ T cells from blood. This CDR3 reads CASSETLVLGELFF. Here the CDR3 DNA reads TGTGCCAGCAGTGAGACACTGGTTTTGGGGGAGCTGTTTTTT.